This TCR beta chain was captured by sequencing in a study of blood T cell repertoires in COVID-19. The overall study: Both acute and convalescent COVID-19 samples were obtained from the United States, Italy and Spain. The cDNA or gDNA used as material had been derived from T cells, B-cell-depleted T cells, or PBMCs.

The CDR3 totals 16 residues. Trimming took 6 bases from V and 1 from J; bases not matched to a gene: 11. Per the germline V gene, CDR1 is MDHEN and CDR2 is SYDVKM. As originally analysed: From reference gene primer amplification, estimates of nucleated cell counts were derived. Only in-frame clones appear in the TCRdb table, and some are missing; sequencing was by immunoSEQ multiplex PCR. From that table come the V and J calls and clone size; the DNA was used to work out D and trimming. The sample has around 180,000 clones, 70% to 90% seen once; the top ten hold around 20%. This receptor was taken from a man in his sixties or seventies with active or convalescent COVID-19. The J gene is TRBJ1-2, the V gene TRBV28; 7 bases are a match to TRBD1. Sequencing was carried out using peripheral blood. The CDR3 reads CASSGTAAQHNYGYTF. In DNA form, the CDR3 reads TGTGCCAGCAGCGGGACAGCCGCTCAGCATAACTATGGCTACACCTTC.